This T cell receptor beta chain was sequenced for a study of Graves' ophthalmopathy and Graves' hyperthyroidism. Study observations and caveats: A classifier, a 13-signature model, separated ophthalmopathy from stable hyperthyroidism with 85% to 90% sensitivity and around 80% specificity. Blood also carried most expanded thyroid clonotypes exceeding 0.001 frequency.

A remark on this clonotype: Its antigen is as yet unknown.

Scientists amplified the TCR beta CDR3 regions from RNA transcripts. RT-PCR in the first round used HTBI primers; a second-round multiplex PCR followed. In TCRdb, the multiplex PCR reads were re-called with MiXCR into one record per CDR3 protein. The table has fewer than 600,000 distinct CDR3 sequences, 13% to 15% seen once. This CDR3 is built from 15 residues. Trimming removed 0 bases at V and 2 bases at J, with 10 bases between. Germline CDR1 and CDR2: MGHRA and YSYEKL. Active ophthalmopathy (CAS at least 3, NOSPECS at least 4), lasting under 3 months. The rearrangement links TRBV4-1 to TRBJ1-2; tentative D call: TRBD1 (5 bases). This clonotype was sampled from a woman in her twenties or thirties with Graves' ophthalmopathy. The specimen sequenced was blood. CDR3 in DNA: TGCGCCAGCAGCCAAGAATTTTCAGGGAACTATGGCTACACCTTC. This encodes CASSQEFSGNYGYTF.